The text below deals with one T cell receptor (beta chain). Its cognate antigen is unknown. The record originates from a study of CD8 T cells in ankylosing spondylitis. General study results and limits: Seemingly distinctive of ankylosing spondylitis blood was a TCR beta motif formed by eight highly homologous variants.

MiXCR, applied by TCRdb to the 5' RACE reads, yields one record per CDR3 protein. The top ten hold approximately 6.3% of the sample, which has about 500,000 distinct CDR3 sequences, 10% to 15% seen once. V shed 3 bases and J shed 8 bases, with 17 bases lying between them. The CDR3 loop spans 14 amino acids. Germline loops: CDR1 DFQATT, CDR2 SNEGSKA (reference sequence). Sequenced: blood, either unsorted or a sorted T cell fraction (not recorded which). This chain connects TRBV20-1 to TRBJ2-1, with D perhaps assigned TRBD1 or TRBD2 (5 bases each). This receptor was identified in a male donor with ankylosing spondylitis. The CDR3 DNA reads TGCAGTGCTAGCGGGGCGATCGAAGCAGATGAGCAGTTCTTC. Translation: CSASGAIEADEQFF.